The T cell receptor beta chain under discussion was sequenced for a study of T cell responses to AZD1222 COVID-19 vaccine. Findings and caveats of the study: The sample set comprised mostly white British donors with more females, and clonal diversity was possibly underestimated. Spike-specific TCR breadth and depth were elevated following two AZD1222 doses. Only 5 or 6 people who got AZD1222 tested seropositive at baseline.

Profiled with immunoSEQ multiplex PCR; TCRdb holds only in-frame clones, not every one. The sample records roughly 65,000 clones, 70% to 90% being singletons. Concerning this clone: The target antigen is unknown.

Second doses at about 4 or about 12 weeks were pooled. CDR3 length: 14 residues. Deletions cut 6 bases from V and 0 bases from J, with 11 bases between. CDR1 is MNHEY and CDR2 is SMNVEV in the germline V gene (reference sequence). This chain uses TRBV27 with TRBJ1-1, with no clear D. The sequenced sample was peripheral blood, obtained 28 days after the second AZD1222 dose. The clonotype comes from an adult who received the AZD1222 COVID-19 vaccine. The DNA for the CDR3 is TGTGCCAGCAGGCCTTTTGGGATGAACACTGAAGCTTTCTTT. Amino acids: CASRPFGMNTEAFF.